This T cell receptor (beta chain) was obtained from a study of T cells in Graves' hyperthyroidism and ophthalmopathy. Across the study: Pretreatment peripheral blood was obtained at initial diagnosis.

The CDR3 is 14 amino acids. Trimming shortened V by 7 bases and J by 2 bases, and 11 bases separated the two germline ends. General observations from the study: Most thyroid clonotypes expanded above 0.001 were also detected in blood.

Amplification of TCR beta CDR3 regions used RNA as the template. HTBI primers were the set used in a first-round RT-PCR of the TCR CDR3. A single record per CDR3 protein comes from TCRdb applying MiXCR to the multiplex PCR reads. The sample has a few hundred thousand distinct CDR3 sequences; around 18% are singletons. Patients were excluded for uncontrolled infection, other autoimmune disease, pregnancy or lactation. Every diagnosis used clinical symptoms, serum thyroxine and TRAb, thyroid ultrasound and orbital computed tomography. The table lists this clonotype with many counts. Its specificity is unknown.

V gene TRBV12-3 or TRBV12-4 combines with J gene TRBJ1-4; unclear D gene. The sample comprised blood. This sequence originates from a man in his forties with Graves' hyperthyroidism. The CDR3 DNA reads as TGTGCCAGCACCCAGACGGGGACTAATGAAAAACTGTTTTTT. Translation: CASTQTGTNEKLFF.